A single sample gave rise to the 3 T cell receptor beta chains below, sequenced in a study of blood T cell repertoires in COVID-19. Only in-frame clones appear in the TCRdb table, and some are missing; sequencing was by immunoSEQ multiplex PCR. The table includes roughly 62,000 clones, around 90% detected once. Sequencing was done on a sample of peripheral blood. Source of these receptors: a human donor in a cohort sampled during active COVID-19.

V usage is TRBV27 and J usage is TRBJ1-2, with D maybe TRBD1 (6 bases). Germline assignment: CDR1 MNHEY and CDR2 SMNVEV (reference sequence). V was shortened by 6 bases and J by 7 bases, with 21 bases between the two germline ends. The CDR3 has 15 residues. In nucleotides, the CDR3 is TGTGCCAGCAGGAGAGGGGGGGCAGGGATAGCTGGCTACACCTTC. Translation gives CASRRGGAGIAGYTF.

The rearrangement links TRBV14 to TRBJ1-1; D is unresolved. Trimming removed 0 bases at V and 3 bases at J, with 20 bases between. Germline lookup yields CDR1 SGHDN and CDR2 FVKESK. This CDR3 contains 18 residues. CDR3 sequence: CASSQEGAWGTRDTEAFF. The CDR3 coding sequence is TGTGCCAGCAGCCAAGAGGGCGCTTGGGGAACGCGGGACACTGAAGCTTTCTTT.

V and J are TRBV6-5 and TRBJ1-3; D is ambiguous. Between the trimmed V and J ends, which lost 7 bases and 1 base, there was a span of 14 bases. The CDR3 extends over 15 amino acids. CDR1 is MNHEY, CDR2 SVGAGI, per germline. The CDR3 region has the DNA TGTGCCAGCACCCCGGGCGGACTTTCTGGAAACACCATATATTTT. Its protein product is CASTPGGLSGNTIYF.